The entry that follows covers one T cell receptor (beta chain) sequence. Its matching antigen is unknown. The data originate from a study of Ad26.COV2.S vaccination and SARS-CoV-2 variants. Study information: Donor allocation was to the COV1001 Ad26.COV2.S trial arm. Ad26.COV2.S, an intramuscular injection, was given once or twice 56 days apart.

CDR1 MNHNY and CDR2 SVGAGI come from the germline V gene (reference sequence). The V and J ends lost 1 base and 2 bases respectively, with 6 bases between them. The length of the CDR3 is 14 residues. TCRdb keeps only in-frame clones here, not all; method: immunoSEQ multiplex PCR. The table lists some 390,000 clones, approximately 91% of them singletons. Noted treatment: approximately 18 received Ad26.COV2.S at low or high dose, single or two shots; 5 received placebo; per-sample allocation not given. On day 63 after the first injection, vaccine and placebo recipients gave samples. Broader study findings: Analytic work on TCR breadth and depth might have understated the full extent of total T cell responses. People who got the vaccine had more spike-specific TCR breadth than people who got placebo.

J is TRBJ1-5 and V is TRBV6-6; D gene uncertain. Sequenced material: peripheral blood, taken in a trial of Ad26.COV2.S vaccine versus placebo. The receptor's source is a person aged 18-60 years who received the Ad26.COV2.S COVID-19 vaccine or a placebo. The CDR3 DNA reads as TGTGCCAGCAGTTACTACGGTGGCAATCAGCCCCAGCATTTT. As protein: CASSYYGGNQPQHF.